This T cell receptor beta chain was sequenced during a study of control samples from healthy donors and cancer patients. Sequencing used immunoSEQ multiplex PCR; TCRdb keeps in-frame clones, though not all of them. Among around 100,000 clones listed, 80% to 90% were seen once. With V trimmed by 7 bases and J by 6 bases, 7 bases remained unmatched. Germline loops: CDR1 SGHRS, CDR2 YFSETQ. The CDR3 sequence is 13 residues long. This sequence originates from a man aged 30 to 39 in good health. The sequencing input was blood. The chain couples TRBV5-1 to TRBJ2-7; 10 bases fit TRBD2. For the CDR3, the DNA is TGCGCCAGCGCAGCGGGGGGGGCGGCCGAGCAGTACTTC. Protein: CASAAGGAAEQYF.